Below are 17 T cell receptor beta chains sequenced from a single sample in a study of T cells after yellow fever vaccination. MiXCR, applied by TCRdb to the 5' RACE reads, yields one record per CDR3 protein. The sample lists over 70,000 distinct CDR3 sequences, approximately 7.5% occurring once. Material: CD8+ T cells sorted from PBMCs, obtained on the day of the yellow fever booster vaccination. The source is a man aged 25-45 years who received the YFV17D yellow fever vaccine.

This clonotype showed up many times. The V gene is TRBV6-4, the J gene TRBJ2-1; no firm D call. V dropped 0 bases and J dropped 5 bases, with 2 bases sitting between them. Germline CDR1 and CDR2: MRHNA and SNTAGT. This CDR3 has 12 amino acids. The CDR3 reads CASSDSNNEQFF. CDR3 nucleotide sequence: TGTGCCAGCAGTGACTCGAACAATGAGCAGTTCTTC.

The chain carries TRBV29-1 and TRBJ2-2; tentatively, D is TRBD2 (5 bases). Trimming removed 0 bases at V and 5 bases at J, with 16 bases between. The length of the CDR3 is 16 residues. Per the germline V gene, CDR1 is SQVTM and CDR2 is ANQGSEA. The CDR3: CSVEDPSAGGTGELFF. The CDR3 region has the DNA TGCAGCGTTGAAGACCCCTCGGCGGGTGGGACCGGGGAGCTGTTTTTT.

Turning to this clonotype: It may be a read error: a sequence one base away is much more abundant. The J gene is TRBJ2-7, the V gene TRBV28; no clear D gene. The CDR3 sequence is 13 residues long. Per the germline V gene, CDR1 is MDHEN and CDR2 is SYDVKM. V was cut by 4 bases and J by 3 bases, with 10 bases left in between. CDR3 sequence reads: CASSSSLGYEQYF. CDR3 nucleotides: TGTGCCAGCAGTTCGTCTCTTGGCTACGAGCAGTACTTC.

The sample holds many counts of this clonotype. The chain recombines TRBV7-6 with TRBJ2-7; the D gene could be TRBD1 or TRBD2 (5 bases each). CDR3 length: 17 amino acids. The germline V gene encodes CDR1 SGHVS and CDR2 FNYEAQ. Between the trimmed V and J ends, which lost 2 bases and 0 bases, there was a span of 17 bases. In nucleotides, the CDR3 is TGTGCCAGCAGCTTACTAGACGAGGGACCGAGCTCCTACGAGCAGTACTTC. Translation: CASSLLDEGPSSYEQYF.

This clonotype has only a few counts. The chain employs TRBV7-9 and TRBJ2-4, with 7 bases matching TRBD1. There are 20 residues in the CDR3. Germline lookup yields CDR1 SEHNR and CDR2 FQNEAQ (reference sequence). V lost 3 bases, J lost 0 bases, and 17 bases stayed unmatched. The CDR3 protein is CASSFTLGTESALAKNIQYF. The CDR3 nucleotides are TGTGCCAGCAGCTTCACGCTTGGGACAGAGAGTGCTCTAGCCAAAAACATTCAGTACTTC.

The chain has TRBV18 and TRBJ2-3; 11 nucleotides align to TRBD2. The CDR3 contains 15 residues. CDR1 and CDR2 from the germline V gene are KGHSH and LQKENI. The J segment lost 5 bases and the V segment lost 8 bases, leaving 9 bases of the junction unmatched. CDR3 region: CASVAGTSGRDTQYF. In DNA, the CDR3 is TGTGCCAGCGTAGCCGGGACTAGCGGAAGAGATACGCAGTATTTT. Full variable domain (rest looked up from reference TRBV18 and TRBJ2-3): NAGVMQNPRHLVRRRGQEARLRCSPMKGHSHVYWYRQLPEEGLKFMVYLQKENIIDESGMPKERFSAEFPKEGPSILRIQQVVRGDSAAYFCASVAGTSGRDTQYFGPGTRLTVL.

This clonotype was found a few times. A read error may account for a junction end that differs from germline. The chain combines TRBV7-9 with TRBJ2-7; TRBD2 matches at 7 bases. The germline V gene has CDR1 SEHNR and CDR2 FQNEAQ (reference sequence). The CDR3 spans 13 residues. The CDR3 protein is CASSLAEGHEQYF. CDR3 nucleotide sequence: TGTGCCAGCAGCCTAGCGGAAGGCCACGAGCAGTACTTC.

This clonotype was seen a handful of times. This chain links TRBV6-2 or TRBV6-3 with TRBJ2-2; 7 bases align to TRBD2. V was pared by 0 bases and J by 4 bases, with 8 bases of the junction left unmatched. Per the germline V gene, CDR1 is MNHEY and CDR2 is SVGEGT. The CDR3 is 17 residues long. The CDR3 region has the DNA TGTGCCAGCAGTTACTCGAGAGCGGGGAGAGTCACCGGGGAGCTGTTTTTT. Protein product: CASSYSRAGRVTGELFF.

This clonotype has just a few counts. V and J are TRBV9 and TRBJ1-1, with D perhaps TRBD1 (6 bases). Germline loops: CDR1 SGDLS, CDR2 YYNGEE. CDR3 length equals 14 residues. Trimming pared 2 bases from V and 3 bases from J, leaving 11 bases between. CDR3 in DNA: TGTGCCAGCAGCGTTAACAGGGAGGACACTGAAGCTTTCTTT. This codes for CASSVNREDTEAFF.

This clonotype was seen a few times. The CDR3: CSARGLGARIFDEQYF. CDR3 coding DNA: TGCAGTGCTAGAGGCTTGGGGGCCCGGATCTTCGACGAGCAGTACTTC. The rearrangement links TRBV20-1 to TRBJ2-7, with D possibly TRBD1 on 6 matching bases. The V end was cut by 1 base, the J end by 5 bases, with 21 bases between. This CDR3 contains 16 residues. Germline loops: CDR1 DFQATT, CDR2 SNEGSKA (reference sequence).

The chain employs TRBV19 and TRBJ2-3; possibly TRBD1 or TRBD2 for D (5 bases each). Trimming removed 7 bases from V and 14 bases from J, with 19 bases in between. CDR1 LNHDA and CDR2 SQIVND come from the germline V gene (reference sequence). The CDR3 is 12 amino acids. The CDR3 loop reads CASTPGTDLRYF. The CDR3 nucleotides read TGTGCCAGTACCCCCGGGACGGACCTCCGGTATTTT.

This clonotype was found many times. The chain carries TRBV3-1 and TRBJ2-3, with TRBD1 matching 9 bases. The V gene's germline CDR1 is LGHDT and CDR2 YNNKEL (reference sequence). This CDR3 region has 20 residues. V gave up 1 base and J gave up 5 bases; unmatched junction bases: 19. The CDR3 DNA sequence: TGTGCCAGCAGCCAAGTCCTGGGACAGGGTTATGAGGGAGTTGAAGATACGCAGTATTTT. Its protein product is CASSQVLGQGYEGVEDTQYF.

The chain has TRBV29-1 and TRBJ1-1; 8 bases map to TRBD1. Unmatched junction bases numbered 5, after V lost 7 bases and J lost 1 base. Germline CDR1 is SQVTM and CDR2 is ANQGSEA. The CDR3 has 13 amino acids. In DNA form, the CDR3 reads TGCAGCGGACTTGGACAGGGGAACACTGAAGCTTTCTTT. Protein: CSGLGQGNTEAFF.

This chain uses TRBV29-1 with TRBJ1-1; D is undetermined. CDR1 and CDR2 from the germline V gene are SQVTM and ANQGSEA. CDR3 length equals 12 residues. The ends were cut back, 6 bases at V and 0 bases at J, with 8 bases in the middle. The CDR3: CSVPAVNTEAFF. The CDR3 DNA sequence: TGCAGCGTCCCGGCGGTGAACACTGAAGCTTTCTTT.

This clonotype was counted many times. The CDR3 loop is CASSETSVQLMSNEQFF. Written as DNA, the CDR3 is TGTGCCAGCAGTGAGACATCGGTTCAATTAATGAGCAATGAGCAGTTCTTC. This sequence joins TRBV6-1 and TRBJ2-1; D gene unclear. The ends were cut back, 3 bases at V and 6 bases at J, with 21 bases in the middle. Germline assignment: CDR1 MNHNS and CDR2 SASEGT. The CDR3 totals 17 residues.

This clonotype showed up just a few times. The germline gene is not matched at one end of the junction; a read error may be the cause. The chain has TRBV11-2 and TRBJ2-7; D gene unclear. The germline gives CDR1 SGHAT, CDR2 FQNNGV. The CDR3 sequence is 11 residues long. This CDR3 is CASTLGRAWHF. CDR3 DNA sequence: TGTGCCAGCACCCTGGGTAGGGCTTGGCACTTC.

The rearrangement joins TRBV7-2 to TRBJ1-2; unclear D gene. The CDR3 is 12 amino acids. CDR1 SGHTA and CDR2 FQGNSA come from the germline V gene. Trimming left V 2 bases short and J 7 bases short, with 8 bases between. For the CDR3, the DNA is TGTGCCAGCAGCTTAAGCGGATTTGGCTACACCTTC. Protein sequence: CASSLSGFGYTF.